Listed below are T cell receptor beta chains from one sample, sequenced in a study of shared clonotypes between healthy human individuals. The protocol was immunoSEQ multiplex PCR, while the TCRdb copy is restricted to in-frame clones and leaves out a portion. The sample consists of about 490,000 clones, 70% to 80% of them appearing once. The material sequenced was PBMCs. The receptor source for this set is a middle-aged woman in good health. Some clones in this sample may be carry-over from other donors' samples. Each CDR3 is given with its conserved first and last residue. A D gene is named only where the DNA matches it firmly. Clone size, where shown, is once, few, many, or a class for clones that have expanded.

j_call d_call clone_size v_call cdr3_aa cdr3_nt
TRBJ1-1 NA NA TRBV27 CASIPRAPWRDTEAFF TGTGCCAGCATCCCCCGGGCCCCATGGCGGGACACTGAAGCTTTCTTT
TRBJ2-7 NA once TRBV10-3 CAIMRSQTFGEQYF TGTGCCATCATGAGAAGCCAAACGTTCGGCGAGCAGTACTTC
TRBJ1-2 NA NA TRBV30 CAWSAGQSYGYTF TGTGCCTGGAGTGCCGGACAGAGCTATGGCTACACCTTC
TRBJ2-3 NA few TRBV5-1 CASSLEDYALDTQYF TGCGCCAGCAGCTTGGAGGACTATGCATTGGATACGCAGTATTTT
TRBJ2-5 NA NA TRBV27 CASSLWAGILGETQYF TGTGCCAGCAGTTTATGGGCGGGCATCTTGGGAGAGACCCAGTACTTC
TRBJ2-1 TRBD1 NA TRBV2 CASGRDRQMNEQFF TGTGCCAGCGGCCGGGACAGGCAAATGAATGAGCAGTTCTTC
TRBJ2-1 TRBD2 NA TRBV6-6 CACASGSYNEQFF TGTGCCTGCGCTAGCGGGAGCTACAATGAGCAGTTCTTC
TRBJ2-2 NA once TRBV28 CASSLVAGGPTGELFF TGTGCCAGCAGTTTAGTAGCCGGAGGGCCCACCGGGGAGCTGTTTTTT
TRBJ1-5 NA NA TRBV7-8 CASSLAGWQPQHF TGTGCCAGCAGCTTAGCTGGATGGCAGCCCCAGCATTTT
TRBJ1-5 NA few TRBV7-2 CASSLRGEQPQHF TGTGCCAGCAGCTTAAGGGGTGAGCAGCCCCAGCATTTT
TRBJ2-2 TRBD1 NA TRBV5-1 CASTPGQGRTGELFF TGCGCCAGCACCCCTGGACAGGGGCGAACCGGGGAGCTGTTTTTT
TRBJ1-4 NA NA TRBV11-2 CASSLGTGGPYEKLFF TGTGCCAGCAGCTTGGGAACAGGAGGTCCCTATGAAAAACTGTTTTTT
TRBJ1-1 TRBD1 NA TRBV18 CASTPRTGVNTEAFF TGTGCCAGCACACCTCGGACAGGGGTGAACACTGAAGCTTTCTTT
TRBJ1-1 NA NA TRBV7-2 CASSPNSVNTEAFF TGTGCCAGCAGCCCGAACAGTGTGAACACTGAAGCTTTCTTT
TRBJ2-5 TRBD2 NA TRBV5-1 CASSLGASGRGDQETQYF TGCGCCAGCAGCCTCGGGGCTAGCGGGAGGGGGGACCAAGAGACCCAGTACTTC
TRBJ2-7 NA NA TRBV20-1 CSASDRYEQYF TGCAGTGCCTCCGACAGATACGAGCAGTACTTC
TRBJ2-5 TRBD2 NA TRBV28 CASSPPGGQETQYF TGTGCCAGCAGCCCGCCGGGAGGCCAAGAGACCCAGTACTTC
TRBJ2-1 NA NA TRBV11-2 CASSPYPGPGPIEQFF TGTGCCAGCAGCCCCTACCCGGGACCCGGCCCAATCGAGCAGTTCTTC
TRBJ2-1 TRBD2 NA TRBV6-5 CASHTRGRAWDEQFF TGTGCCAGCCACACCAGAGGGAGGGCGTGGGATGAGCAGTTCTTC
TRBJ1-1 TRBD1 NA TRBV6-5 CASSGHRGRNTEAFF TGTGCCAGCAGTGGACACAGGGGGCGGAACACTGAAGCTTTCTTT
TRBJ2-3 NA NA TRBV21-1 CASSIPGTSGRYTQYF TGTGCCAGCAGCATCCCCGGGACTAGCGGGAGGTATACGCAGTATTTT
TRBJ2-7 TRBD2 NA TRBV7-2 CASSRIAGVSHEQYF TGTGCCAGCAGCCGGATAGCGGGAGTCTCCCACGAGCAGTACTTC
TRBJ2-7 TRBD1 NA TRBV11-2 CASLGTGHEQYF TGTGCCAGCCTTGGGACAGGGCACGAGCAGTACTTC
TRBJ2-7 NA few TRBV11-3 CASSLGTEYEQYF TGTGCCAGCAGCTTAGGGACGGAGTACGAGCAGTACTTC
TRBJ1-1 NA NA TRBV28 CASTSPGGGLNTEAFF TGTGCCAGCACCTCCCCAGGCGGGGGCTTGAACACTGAAGCTTTCTTT
TRBJ2-2 TRBD1 NA TRBV9 CASSVTGANTGELFF TGTGCCAGCAGCGTAACAGGGGCGAACACCGGGGAGCTGTTTTTT
TRBJ2-1 TRBD2 NA TRBV6-1 CASSEGLTSELF TGTGCCAGCAGCGAGGGGTTAACTAGCGAACTCTTC
TRBJ2-3 NA NA TRBV14 CASSQNVGDTQCF TGTGCCAGCAGCCAGAACGTAGGAGATACGCAGTGTTTT
TRBJ2-1 TRBD2 NA TRBV4-1 CASSQDHERRLAGATYNEQFF TGCGCCAGCAGCCAAGATCACGAGAGGAGACTAGCGGGAGCAACATACAATGAGCAGTTCTTC
TRBJ1-1 NA NA TRBV18 CASSPDPAWGLTEAFF TGTGCCAGCTCACCAGACCCAGCATGGGGGCTCACTGAAGCTTTCTTT
TRBJ2-2 TRBD1 NA TRBV2 CASRGTGLNTGELFF TGTGCCAGCAGGGGGACAGGGTTGAACACCGGGGAGCTGTTTTTT
TRBJ2-6 TRBD2 NA TRBV7-9 CASSSRLAGFSGANVLTF TGTGCCAGCAGCTCCCGACTAGCGGGCTTCTCTGGGGCCAACGTCCTGACTTTC
TRBJ2-5 NA NA TRBV6-4 CASSPATSGETQYF TGTGCCAGCAGTCCCGCCACGTCGGGAGAGACCCAGTACTTC
TRBJ2-3 TRBD1 NA TRBV13 CASSFGTGPTDTQYF TGTGCCAGCAGCTTCGGGACAGGGCCGACAGATACGCAGTATTTT
TRBJ2-7 TRBD1 few TRBV7-8 CASSLRPRDRGYF TGTGCCAGCAGCTTACGGCCCCGGGACAGGGGGTACTTC
TRBJ1-5 NA NA TRBV28 CASSFAAGTQPQHF TGTGCCAGCAGTTTCGCGGCAGGGACTCAGCCCCAGCATTTT
TRBJ2-7 NA NA TRBV30 CAWRGTRYYEQYF TGTGCCTGGAGGGGGACACGGTACTACGAGCAGTACTTC
TRBJ2-1 TRBD2 NA TRBV11-3 CASSPSVGVAGDNEQFF TGTGCCAGCAGCCCCTCGGTCGGGGTAGCGGGAGATAATGAGCAGTTCTTC
TRBJ1-3 NA NA TRBV28 CASSVNRVSYPLSGNTIYF TGTGCCAGCAGTGTAAACAGAGTCTCATACCCCCTCTCTGGAAACACCATATATTTT
TRBJ1-5 NA NA TRBV21-1 CASSKDRFDQPQHF TGTGCCAGCAGCAAAGACAGGTTCGATCAGCCCCAGCATTTT
TRBJ2-7 NA NA TRBV30 CAFGGFGQYF TGTGCCTTTGGGGGGTTCGGGCAGTACTTC
TRBJ2-3 NA NA TRBV7-3 CASSLNAYAPDTQYF TGTGCCAGCAGCTTAAACGCTTATGCACCAGATACGCAGTATTTT